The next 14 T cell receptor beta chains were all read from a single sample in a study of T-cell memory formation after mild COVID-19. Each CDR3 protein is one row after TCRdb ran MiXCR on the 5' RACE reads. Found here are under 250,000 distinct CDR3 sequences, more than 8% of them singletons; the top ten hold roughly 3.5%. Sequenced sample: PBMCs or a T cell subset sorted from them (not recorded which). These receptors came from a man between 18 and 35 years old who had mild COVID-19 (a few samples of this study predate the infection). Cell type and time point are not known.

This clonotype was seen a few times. CDR3 residues: CASSQGAAGANVLTF. The CDR3 coding sequence is TGCGCCAGCAGCCAAGGGGCCGCCGGGGCCAACGTCCTGACTTTC. J is TRBJ2-6 and V is TRBV5-1; possibly TRBD1 for D (5 bases). V lost 4 bases and J 4 bases, leaving 12 bases between the germline ends. The CDR3 has 15 residues. CDR1 is SGHRS, CDR2 YFSETQ, per germline.

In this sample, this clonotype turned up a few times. The CDR3 region has the DNA TGTGCCACATCGCGGGGTGGTCAGCCCCAGCATTTT. It yields the protein CATSRGGQPQHF. The chain combines TRBV19 with TRBJ1-5; D ambiguous. The V end was cut by 10 bases, the J end by 6 bases, with 13 bases between. In germline, CDR1 is LNHDA, CDR2 SQIVND (reference sequence). The CDR3 covers 12 residues.

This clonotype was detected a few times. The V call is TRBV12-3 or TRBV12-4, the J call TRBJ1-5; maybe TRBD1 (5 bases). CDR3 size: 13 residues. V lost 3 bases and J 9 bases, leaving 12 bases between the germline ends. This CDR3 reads CASSFTGPGPQHF. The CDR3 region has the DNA TGTGCCAGCAGTTTCACAGGTCCCGGGCCCCAGCATTTT.

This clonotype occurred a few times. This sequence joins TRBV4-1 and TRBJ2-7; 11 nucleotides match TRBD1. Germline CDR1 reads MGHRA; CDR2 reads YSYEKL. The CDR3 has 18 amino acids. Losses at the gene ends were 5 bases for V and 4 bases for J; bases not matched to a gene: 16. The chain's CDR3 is CASSAKTIRDRGEYEQYF. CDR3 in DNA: TGCGCCAGCAGCGCAAAAACAATTCGGGACAGGGGGGAATACGAGCAGTACTTC.

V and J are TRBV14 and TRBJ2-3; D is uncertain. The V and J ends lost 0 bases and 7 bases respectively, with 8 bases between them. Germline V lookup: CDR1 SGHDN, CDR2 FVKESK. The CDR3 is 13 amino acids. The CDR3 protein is CASSQEGFYTQYF. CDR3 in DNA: TGTGCCAGCAGCCAAGAAGGGTTCTATACGCAGTATTTT.

Written as DNA, the CDR3 is TGCAGTGCTAGAGACCCCTCGGGACAGGACTTTGAAGCTTTCTTT. This translates into CSARDPSGQDFEAFF. The chain couples TRBV20-1 to TRBJ1-1, with 8 bases matching TRBD1. V shed 0 bases, J shed 7 bases, and the junction held 10 bases outside the gene matches. The CDR3 runs 15 residues. CDR1 and CDR2 (germline): DFQATT, SNEGSKA (reference sequence).

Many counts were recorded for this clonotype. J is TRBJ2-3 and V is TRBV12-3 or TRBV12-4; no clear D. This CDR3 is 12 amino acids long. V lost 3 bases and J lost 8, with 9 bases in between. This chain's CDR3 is CASSLDFRTQYF. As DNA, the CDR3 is TGTGCCAGCAGTTTGGATTTTCGTACGCAGTATTTT.

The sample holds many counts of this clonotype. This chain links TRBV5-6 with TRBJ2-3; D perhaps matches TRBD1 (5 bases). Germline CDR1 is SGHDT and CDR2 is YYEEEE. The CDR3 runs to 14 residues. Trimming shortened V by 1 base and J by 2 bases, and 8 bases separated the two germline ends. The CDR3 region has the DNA TGTGCCAGCAGCTTGAGGGGATACACAGATACGCAGTATTTT. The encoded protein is CASSLRGYTDTQYF.

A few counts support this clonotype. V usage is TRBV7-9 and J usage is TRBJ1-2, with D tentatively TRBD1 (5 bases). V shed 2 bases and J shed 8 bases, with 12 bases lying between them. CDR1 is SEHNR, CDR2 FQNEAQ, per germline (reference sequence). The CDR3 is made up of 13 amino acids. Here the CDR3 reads CASSLIAGRGYTF. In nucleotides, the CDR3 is TGTGCCAGCAGCTTAATCGCAGGGAGAGGCTACACCTTC. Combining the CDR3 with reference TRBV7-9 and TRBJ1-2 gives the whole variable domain DTGVSQNPRHKITKRGQNVTFRCDPISEHNRLYWYRQTLGQGPEFLTYFQNEAQLEKSRLLSDRFSAERPKGSFSTLEIQRTEQGDSAMYLCASSLIAGRGYTFGSGTRLTVV.

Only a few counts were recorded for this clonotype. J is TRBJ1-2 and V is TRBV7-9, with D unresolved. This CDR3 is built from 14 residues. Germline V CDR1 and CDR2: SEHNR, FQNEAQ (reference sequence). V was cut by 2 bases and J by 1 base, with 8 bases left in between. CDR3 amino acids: CASSLLADNYGYTF. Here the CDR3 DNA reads TGTGCCAGCAGCTTACTTGCGGATAACTATGGCTACACCTTC. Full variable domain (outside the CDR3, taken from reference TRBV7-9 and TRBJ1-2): DTGVSQNPRHKITKRGQNVTFRCDPISEHNRLYWYRQTLGQGPEFLTYFQNEAQLEKSRLLSDRFSAERPKGSFSTLEIQRTEQGDSAMYLCASSLLADNYGYTFGSGTRLTVV.

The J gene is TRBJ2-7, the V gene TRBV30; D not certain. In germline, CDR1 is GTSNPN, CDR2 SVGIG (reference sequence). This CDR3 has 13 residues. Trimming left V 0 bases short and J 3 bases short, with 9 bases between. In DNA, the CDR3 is TGTGCCTGGAGTGTTGGTCAGAACTACGAGCAGTACTTC. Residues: CAWSVGQNYEQYF.

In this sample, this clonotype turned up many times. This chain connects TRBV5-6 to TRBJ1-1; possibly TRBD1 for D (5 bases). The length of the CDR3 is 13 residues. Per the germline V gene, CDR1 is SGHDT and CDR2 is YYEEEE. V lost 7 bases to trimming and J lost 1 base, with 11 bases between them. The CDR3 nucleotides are TGTGCCAGCCCTGGGACGGGGAACACTGAAGCTTTCTTT. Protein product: CASPGTGNTEAFF. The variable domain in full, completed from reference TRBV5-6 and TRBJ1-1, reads DAGVTQSPTHLIKTRGQQVTLRCSPKSGHDTVSWYQQALGQGPQFIFQYYEEEERQRGNFPDRFSGHQFPNYSSELNVNALLLGDSALYLCASPGTGNTEAFFGQGTRLTVV.

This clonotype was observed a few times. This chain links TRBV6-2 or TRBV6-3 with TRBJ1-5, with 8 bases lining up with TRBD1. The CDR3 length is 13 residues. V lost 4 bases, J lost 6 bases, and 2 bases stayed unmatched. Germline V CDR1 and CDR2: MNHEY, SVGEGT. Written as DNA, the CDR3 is TGTGCCAGCAGTTGGACAGGGCTTCAGCCCCAGCATTTT. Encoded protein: CASSWTGLQPQHF.

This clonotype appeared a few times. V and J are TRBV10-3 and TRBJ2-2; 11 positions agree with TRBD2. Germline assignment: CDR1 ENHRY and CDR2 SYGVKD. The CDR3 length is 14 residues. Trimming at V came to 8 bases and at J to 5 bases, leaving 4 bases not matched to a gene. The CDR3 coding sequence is TGTGCCATCCGACTAGCGGGGTCAACCGGGGAGCTGTTTTTT. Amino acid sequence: CAIRLAGSTGELFF.